The sequence of this TCR beta chain was determined in a study of cytomegalovirus exposure and HLA in healthy donors. Study information: It was reported in a later analysis that the same platform had been used for the 120 or so validation repertoires as for the roughly 670 first-cohort repertoires. Whole-study findings and limits: Most TCR sequences showed up rarely, but some public TCRs showed up in many donors. Overall, around 160 TCR beta chains were annotated as cytomegalovirus-associated.

As concerns this clone: Its antigen is still unknown.

Separate from the roughly 670-subject first cohort, the roughly 120-subject validation cohort was the one that the donors belonged to. The CDR3 runs 16 residues. Germline values: CDR1 SGDLS, CDR2 YYNGEE. Trimming took off 0 bases at V and 0 bases at J, with 7 bases between the two ends. Assay used: immunoSEQ multiplex PCR; TCRdb lists only in-frame clones, some missing. The sample lists about 310,000 clones, roughly 87% seen once, with around 0.88% in the top ten. Sequencing was done on a sample of PBMCs. This chain uses TRBV9 with TRBJ2-6; D is ambiguous. This receptor was obtained from a man aged 30 to 45 in good health and CMV-seronegative. The CDR3 protein is CASSVGAGSGANVLTF. CDR3 bases: TGTGCCAGCAGCGTAGGGGCAGGCTCTGGGGCCAACGTCCTGACTTTC.